Sequencing of this TCR beta chain was carried out in a study of T cells in localized non-small cell lung cancer. Trimming took 5 bases from V and 0 from J; bases not matched to a gene: 9. Germline assignment: CDR1 SQVTM and CDR2 ANQGSEA. This CDR3 is 16 amino acids long. Of note for this clone: Its antigen is currently unknown.

Using immunoSEQ multiplex PCR, the repertoire was profiled, and TCRdb retains in-frame clones only, with some absent. The sample holds 130,000 or so clones, 89% seen once. General study findings and limits: Among blood samples, higher T cell density accompanied longer overall survival.

The genes are TRBV29-1 and TRBJ2-3; 9 nucleotides align to TRBD2. Sequenced material: peripheral blood, taken before any cancer treatment. This clonotype was obtained from a female donor over 55 with stage I lung adenocarcinoma. The CDR3 DNA is TGCAGCGTTAGGGGGGTGACTAGCGGTAGCACAGATACGCAGTATTTT. Translating it yields CSVRGVTSGSTDTQYF.